This T cell receptor beta chain was identified in a study of T cells in Graves' hyperthyroidism and ophthalmopathy. Study-wide results and limits: Blood also contained most expanded thyroid clonotypes above 0.001.

This CDR3 region has 13 residues. V was clipped by 6 bases and J by 2 bases, with 8 bases between them. Germline CDR1 SEHNR, CDR2 FQNEAQ (reference sequence). TCR beta CDR3 regions were amplified from RNA. Carried out on the TCR CDR3, a first-round RT-PCR used the HTBI primer set. One entry per CDR3 protein results from TCRdb running MiXCR on the multiplex PCR reads. The table includes about 270,000 distinct CDR3 sequences, around 20% detected once. This clonotype was seen a few times. No antigen is known for it. The chain links TRBV7-9 to TRBJ1-5; D gene unclear. This sequence originates from a man aged 25 to 45 with Graves' ophthalmopathy. The sequenced material came from blood. In DNA, the CDR3 is TGTGCCAGCAGTACGGGTGGCAATCAGCCCCAGCATTTT. This sequence encodes CASSTGGNQPQHF.